The T cell receptor beta chain described here comes from a study of cytotoxic CD8 clonotypes in ibrutinib-treated CLL. Germline V gene data show CDR1 as SGHRS and CDR2 as YFSETQ. V lost 0 bases, J lost 5 bases, and 15 bases lay in between. The CDR3 is made up of 16 amino acids. Assay used: immunoSEQ multiplex PCR; TCRdb lists only in-frame clones, some missing. The table lists about 300,000 clones, about 72% of them singletons. This receptor was obtained from a human donor with chronic lymphocytic leukemia. The chain is built from TRBV5-1 and TRBJ2-1; D is unresolved. The specimen was PBMCs, collected at disease progression, from a patient treated with ibrutinib. For the CDR3, the DNA is TGCGCCAGCAGCTTGGGCGTGGGCAGCTTAAACAATGAGCAGTTCTTC. This translates into CASSLGVGSLNNEQFF.